The T cell receptor beta chain under discussion was sequenced for a study of tumor and adjacent non-tumor tissue in lung cancer. Overall study findings and caveats: TCR diversity was significantly greater in tumor than normal lung tissue. Normal lung showed higher cumulative top 100 clone frequency than tumor. Patients with more diverse tumor TCRs had worse survival.

TCRbeta libraries were built with three rounds of nested PCR, modified from ARM-PCR. TCRdb called the multiplex PCR reads again in MiXCR, with one record for every CDR3 protein. The sample lists about 93,000 distinct CDR3 sequences, less than 80% occurring once. The template was RNA from unsorted bulk tissue. Donors were chemotherapy-naive, newly diagnosed lung cancer surgical patients in China, August–November 2014. The CDR3 length is 17 residues. In germline, CDR1 is SGHNT, CDR2 YENEEA. About this clonotype itself: Its antigen is as yet unknown. It is likely a read error, because the conserved phenylalanine at the end of the CDR3 is missing.

The rearrangement uses TRBV11-3 and TRBJ2-3; 13 bases map to TRBD2. What was sequenced was lung tumor tissue. This TCR was recovered from a man aged 55 to 69 with non-small cell lung cancer. CDR3 sequence: CDSSIRTSGGGTDTQYS. CDR3 sequence (DNA): TGTGACAGCAGCATACGAACTAGCGGGGGGGGCACAGATACGCAGTATTCT.